The rows below give T cell receptor beta chains drawn from one sample of a study of T cell repertoires in cytomegalovirus infection. From the reads, TCRdb called clonotypes with MiXCR, one entry per CDR3 protein. The table includes approximately 500,000 distinct CDR3 sequences, around 35% detected once. Their antigens remain unidentified. The sequencing used cultured PBMCs, collected from culture after CMV antigen stimulation. These receptors all come from a human donor in good health (CMV status not recorded). Some clones in this sample may be carry-over from other donors' samples. Both conserved end residues are trimmed from each CDR3. Only part of the rows carry a size: once, few, many, or a class if the clone is expanded.

clone size	V gene	J gene	CDR3 protein
.	TRBV20-1	TRBJ2-3	SAPRTSGSSTDTQY
few	TRBV4-3	TRBJ2-5	ASSPNTDGQETQY
.	TRBV28	TRBJ2-5	ASTLGGRETQY
.	TRBV6-2/TRBV6-3	TRBJ2-1	ASRKTSGSYSYNEQF
.	TRBV27	TRBJ1-5	ASSRGWDQPQH
.	TRBV7-2	TRBJ2-5	ASSFRRARETQY
.	TRBV7-6	TRBJ2-3	ASSSRTGNPDTQY
.	TRBV28	TRBJ1-2	ASSLQRGSGYT
.	TRBV19	TRBJ1-2	ASSLMTGPYGYT
.	TRBV19	TRBJ2-1	ASSIDPGFNEQF
few	TRBV24-1	TRBJ2-1	ATSDFTRGNEQF
.	TRBV20-1	TRBJ2-3	SAITGSDTQY
few	TRBV5-4	TRBJ2-1	ASSSTREQF
.	TRBV18	TRBJ1-1	ASSPDLSEGTEAF
.	TRBV10-2	TRBJ1-1	ASSESPPGLMGITEAF
few	TRBV10-3	TRBJ2-5	AISGTIVETQY
few	TRBV28	TRBJ2-7	ASSPPRGLPPHEQY
few	TRBV4-3	TRBJ2-3	ASSQDSGSSDTQY
.	TRBV7-2	TRBJ2-3	ASSPGPYPTDTQY
.	TRBV6-1	TRBJ2-1	ASIPGTSGNNEQF
.	TRBV20-1	TRBJ1-1	SATRGGVTEAF
few	TRBV9	TRBJ2-5	ASSLRTGRGQETQY
.	TRBV5-6	TRBJ1-5	ASSLGRGQSFQPQH
.	TRBV12-3/TRBV12-4	TRBJ2-1	ASSLRPGGEQF
.	TRBV25-1	TRBJ2-5	ASSDGVSARAQETQY
once	TRBV20-1	TRBJ2-5	SAGREETQY
.	TRBV19	TRBJ2-7	ASSRNRYEQY
.	TRBV7-3	TRBJ1-1	ASSLTGLENTEAF
.	TRBV20-1	TRBJ1-1	SAIKTASGDTEAF
once	TRBV7-2	TRBJ2-1	ASSLESRAARNEQF
.	TRBV10-3	TRBJ2-5	AISGAGSGSGKETQY